The sequence of this TCR beta chain was determined in a study of PD-1 blockade in mismatch repair-deficient tumors. Time point specified: identical roughly ten-day culture without peptide (control). TCRdb keeps only in-frame clones here, not all; method: immunoSEQ multiplex PCR. The sample consists of roughly 13,000 clones, 80% to 90% of them appearing once. On this clone: The antigen is unknown.

Trimming left V 3 bases short and J 2 bases short, with 8 bases between. CDR1 SGHAT and CDR2 FQNNGV come from the germline V gene. The CDR3 totals 14 residues. Study-level findings and limits: Rapid post-treatment expansion, then contraction, generally preceding radiologic response, marked tumor-resident clones.

The rearrangement links TRBV11-2 to TRBJ2-1, with D perhaps assigned TRBD1 or TRBD2 (5 bases each). This TCR came from an adult with mismatch repair-deficient cancer. The specimen was cells cultured in vitro, collected from a patient treated with pembrolizumab. In nucleotides, the CDR3 is TGTGCCAGCAGCTTCCCGGGACCCTACAATGAGCAGTTCTTC. It translates to CASSFPGPYNEQFF.